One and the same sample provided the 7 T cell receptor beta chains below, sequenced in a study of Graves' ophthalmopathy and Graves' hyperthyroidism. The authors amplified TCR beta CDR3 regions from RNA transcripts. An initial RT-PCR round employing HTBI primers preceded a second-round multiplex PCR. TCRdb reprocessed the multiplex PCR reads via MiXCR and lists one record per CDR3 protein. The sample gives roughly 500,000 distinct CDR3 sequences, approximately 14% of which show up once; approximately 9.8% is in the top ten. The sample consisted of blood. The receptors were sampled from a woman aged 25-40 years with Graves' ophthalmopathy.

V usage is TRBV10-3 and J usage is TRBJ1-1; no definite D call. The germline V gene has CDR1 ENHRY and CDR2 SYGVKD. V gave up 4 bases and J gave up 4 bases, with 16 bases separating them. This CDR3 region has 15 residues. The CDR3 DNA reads TGTGCCATCAGTGTGGTCCCTCGGTCGGTCACTGAAGCTTTCTTT. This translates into CAISVVPRSVTEAFF.

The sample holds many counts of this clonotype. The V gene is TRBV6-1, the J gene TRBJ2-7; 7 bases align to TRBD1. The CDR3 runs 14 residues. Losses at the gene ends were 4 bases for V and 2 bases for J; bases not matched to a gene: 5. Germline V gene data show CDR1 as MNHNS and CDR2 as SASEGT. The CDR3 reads CASSGQGTAYEQYF. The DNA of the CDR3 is TGTGCCAGCAGTGGACAAGGGACAGCCTACGAGCAGTACTTC.

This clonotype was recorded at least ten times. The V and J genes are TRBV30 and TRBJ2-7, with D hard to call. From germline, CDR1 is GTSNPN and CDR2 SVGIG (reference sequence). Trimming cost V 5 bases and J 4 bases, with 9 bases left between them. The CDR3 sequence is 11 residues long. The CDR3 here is CAWGRTYEQYF. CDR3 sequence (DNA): TGTGCCTGGGGGCGGACGTACGAGCAGTACTTC.

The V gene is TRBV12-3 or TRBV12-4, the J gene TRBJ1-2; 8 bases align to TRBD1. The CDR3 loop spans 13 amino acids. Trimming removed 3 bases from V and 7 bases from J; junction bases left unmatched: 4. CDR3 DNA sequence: TGTGCCAGCAGTTTCCTCGGACAGGGTGGCTACACCTTC. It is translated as CASSFLGQGGYTF.

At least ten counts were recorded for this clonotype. CDR3 protein: CASNESGTSGKETQYF. The CDR3, as DNA: TGTGCCAGCAACGAATCCGGGACTAGCGGGAAAGAGACCCAGTACTTC. The rearrangement joins TRBV28 to TRBJ2-5, with 13 nucleotides matching TRBD2. The CDR3 totals 16 residues. Losses at the gene ends were 7 bases for V and 3 bases for J; bases not matched to a gene: 8. CDR1 and CDR2 (germline): MDHEN, SYDVKM.

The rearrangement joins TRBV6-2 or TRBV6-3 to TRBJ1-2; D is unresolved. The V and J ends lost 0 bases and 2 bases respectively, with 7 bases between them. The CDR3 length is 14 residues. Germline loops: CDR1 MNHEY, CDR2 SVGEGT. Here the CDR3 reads CASSYSTGNYGYTF. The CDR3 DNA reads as TGTGCCAGCAGTTACTCGACGGGGAACTATGGCTACACCTTC.

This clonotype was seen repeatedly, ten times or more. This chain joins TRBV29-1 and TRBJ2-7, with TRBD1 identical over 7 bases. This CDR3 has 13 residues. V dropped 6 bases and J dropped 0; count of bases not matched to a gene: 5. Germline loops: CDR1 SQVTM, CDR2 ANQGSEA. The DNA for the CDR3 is TGCAGCGTGGCCGGGACAGACTCCTACGAGCAGTACTTC. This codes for CSVAGTDSYEQYF.